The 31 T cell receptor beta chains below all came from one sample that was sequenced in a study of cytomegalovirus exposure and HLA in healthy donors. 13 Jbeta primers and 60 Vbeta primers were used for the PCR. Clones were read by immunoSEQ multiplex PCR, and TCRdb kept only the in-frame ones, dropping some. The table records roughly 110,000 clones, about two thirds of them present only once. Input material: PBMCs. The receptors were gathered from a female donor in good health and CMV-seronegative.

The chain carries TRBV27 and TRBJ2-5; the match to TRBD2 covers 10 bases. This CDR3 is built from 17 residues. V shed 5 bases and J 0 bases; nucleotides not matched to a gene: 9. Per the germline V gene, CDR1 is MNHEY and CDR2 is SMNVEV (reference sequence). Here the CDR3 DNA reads TGTGCCAGCAGTCCCAAATTAGCGGGAGGAAACCAAGAGACCCAGTACTTC. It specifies CASSPKLAGGNQETQYF.

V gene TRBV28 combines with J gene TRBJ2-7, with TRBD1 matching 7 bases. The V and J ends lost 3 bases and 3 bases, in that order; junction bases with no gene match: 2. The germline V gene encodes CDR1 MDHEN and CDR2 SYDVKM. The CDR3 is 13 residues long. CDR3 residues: CASSLGTDYEQYF. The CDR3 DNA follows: TGTGCCAGCAGTTTGGGGACAGACTACGAGCAGTACTTC.

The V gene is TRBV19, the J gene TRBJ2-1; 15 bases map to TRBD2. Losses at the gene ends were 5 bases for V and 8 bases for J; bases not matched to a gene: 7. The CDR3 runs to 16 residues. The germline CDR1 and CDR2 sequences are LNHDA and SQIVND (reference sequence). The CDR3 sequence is CASSAGTSGGWDEQFF. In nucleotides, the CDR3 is TGTGCCAGTAGTGCCGGGACTAGCGGGGGGTGGGATGAGCAGTTCTTC.

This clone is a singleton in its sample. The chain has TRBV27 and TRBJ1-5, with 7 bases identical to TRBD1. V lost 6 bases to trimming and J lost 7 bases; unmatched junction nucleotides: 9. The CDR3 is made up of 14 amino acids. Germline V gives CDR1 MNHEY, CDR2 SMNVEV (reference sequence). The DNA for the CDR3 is TGTGCCAGCAGGGACACAGGGGTGGGGCAGCCCCAGCATTTT. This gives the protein CASRDTGVGQPQHF.

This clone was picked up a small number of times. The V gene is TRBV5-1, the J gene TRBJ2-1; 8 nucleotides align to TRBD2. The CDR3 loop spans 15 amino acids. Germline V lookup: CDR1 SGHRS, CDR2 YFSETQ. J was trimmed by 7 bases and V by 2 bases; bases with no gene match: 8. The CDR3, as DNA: TGCGCCAGCAGCTTCGTCGGGAGGGCAGGGAATGAGCAGTTCTTC. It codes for CASSFVGRAGNEQFF.

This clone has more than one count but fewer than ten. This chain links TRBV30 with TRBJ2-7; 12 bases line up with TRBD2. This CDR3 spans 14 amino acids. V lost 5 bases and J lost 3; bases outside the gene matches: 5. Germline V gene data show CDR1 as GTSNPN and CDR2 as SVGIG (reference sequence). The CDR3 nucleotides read TGTGCCTGGCGCGGGACTAGCGGGCTCTACGAGCAGTACTTC. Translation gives CAWRGTSGLYEQYF.

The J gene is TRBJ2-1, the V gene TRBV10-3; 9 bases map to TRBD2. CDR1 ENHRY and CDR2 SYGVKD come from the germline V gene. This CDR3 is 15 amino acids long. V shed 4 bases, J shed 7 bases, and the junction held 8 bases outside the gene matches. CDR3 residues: CAISGVAGGGNEQFF. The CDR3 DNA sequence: TGTGCCATCAGTGGGGTTGCGGGAGGGGGAAATGAGCAGTTCTTC.

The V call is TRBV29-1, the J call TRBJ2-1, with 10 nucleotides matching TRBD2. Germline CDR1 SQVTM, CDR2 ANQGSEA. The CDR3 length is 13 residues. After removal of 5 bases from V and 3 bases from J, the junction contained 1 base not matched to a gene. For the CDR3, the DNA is TGCAGCGTTTCTAGCGGGGGCTACAATGAGCAGTTCTTC. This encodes CSVSSGGYNEQFF.

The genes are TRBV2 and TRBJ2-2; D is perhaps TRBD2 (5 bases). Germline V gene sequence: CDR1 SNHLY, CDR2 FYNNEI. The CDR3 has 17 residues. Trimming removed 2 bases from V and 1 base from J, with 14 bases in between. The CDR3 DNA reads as TGTGCCAGCAGTGAATTCCTTATTCGGGAGAACACCGGGGAGCTGTTTTTT. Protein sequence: CASSEFLIRENTGELFF.

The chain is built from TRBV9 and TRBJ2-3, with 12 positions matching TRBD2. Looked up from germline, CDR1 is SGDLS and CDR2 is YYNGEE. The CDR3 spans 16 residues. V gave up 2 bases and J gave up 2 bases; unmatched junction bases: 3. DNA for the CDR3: TGTGCCAGCAGCGTCGGACTAGCGGGGATCACAGATACGCAGTATTTT. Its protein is CASSVGLAGITDTQYF.

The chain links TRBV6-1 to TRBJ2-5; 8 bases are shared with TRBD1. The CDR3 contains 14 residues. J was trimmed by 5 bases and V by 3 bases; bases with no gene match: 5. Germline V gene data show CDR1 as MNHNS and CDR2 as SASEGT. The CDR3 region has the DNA TGTGCCAGCAGTGAGGACAGGGATAAGGAGACCCAGTACTTC. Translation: CASSEDRDKETQYF.

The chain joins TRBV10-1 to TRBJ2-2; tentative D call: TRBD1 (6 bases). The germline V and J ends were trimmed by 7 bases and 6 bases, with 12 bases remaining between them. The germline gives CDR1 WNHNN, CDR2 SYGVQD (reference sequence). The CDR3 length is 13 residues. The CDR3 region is CASTDRQAGELFF. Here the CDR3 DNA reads TGCGCCAGCACCGACAGACAGGCCGGGGAGCTGTTTTTT.

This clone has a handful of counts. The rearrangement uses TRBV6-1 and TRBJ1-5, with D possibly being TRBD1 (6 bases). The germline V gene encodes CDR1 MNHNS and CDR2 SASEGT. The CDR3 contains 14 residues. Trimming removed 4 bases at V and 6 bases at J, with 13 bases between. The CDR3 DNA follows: TGTGCCAGCAGTGTATCGGGGGGCAGTCAGCCCCAGCATTTT. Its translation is CASSVSGGSQPQHF.

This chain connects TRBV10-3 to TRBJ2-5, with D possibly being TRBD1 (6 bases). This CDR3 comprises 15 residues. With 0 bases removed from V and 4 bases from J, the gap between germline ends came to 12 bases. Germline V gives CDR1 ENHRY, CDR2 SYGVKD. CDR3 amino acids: CAISESAGVGETQYF. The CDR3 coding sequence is TGTGCCATCAGTGAGTCGGCAGGGGTGGGAGAGACCCAGTACTTC.

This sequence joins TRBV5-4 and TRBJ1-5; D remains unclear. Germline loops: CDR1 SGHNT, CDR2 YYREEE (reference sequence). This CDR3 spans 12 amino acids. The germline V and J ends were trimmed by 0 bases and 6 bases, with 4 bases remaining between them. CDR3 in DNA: TGTGCCAGCAGCTTGGAGAGTCAGCCCCAGCATTTT. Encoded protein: CASSLESQPQHF.

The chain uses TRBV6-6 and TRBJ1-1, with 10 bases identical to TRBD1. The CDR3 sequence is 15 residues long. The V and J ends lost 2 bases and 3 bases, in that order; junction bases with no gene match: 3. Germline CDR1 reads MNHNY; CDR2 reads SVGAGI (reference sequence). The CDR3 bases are TGTGCCAGCAGTTACGCCGGGACAGGGGACACTGAAGCTTTCTTT. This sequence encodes CASSYAGTGDTEAFF.

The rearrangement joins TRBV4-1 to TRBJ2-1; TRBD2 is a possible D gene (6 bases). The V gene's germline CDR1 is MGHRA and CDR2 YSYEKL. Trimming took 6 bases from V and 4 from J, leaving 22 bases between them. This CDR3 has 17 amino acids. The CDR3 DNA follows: TGCGCCAGCAGGGGCAGCCTCCGGGAGCTGAGGTACAATGAGCAGTTCTTC. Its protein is CASRGSLRELRYNEQFF.

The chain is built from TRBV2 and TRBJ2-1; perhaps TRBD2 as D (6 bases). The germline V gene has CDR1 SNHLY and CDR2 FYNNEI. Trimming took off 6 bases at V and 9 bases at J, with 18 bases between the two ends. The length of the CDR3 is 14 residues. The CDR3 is CASSGELAPGEQFF. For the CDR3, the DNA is TGTGCCAGCAGCGGGGAACTAGCACCAGGTGAGCAGTTCTTC.

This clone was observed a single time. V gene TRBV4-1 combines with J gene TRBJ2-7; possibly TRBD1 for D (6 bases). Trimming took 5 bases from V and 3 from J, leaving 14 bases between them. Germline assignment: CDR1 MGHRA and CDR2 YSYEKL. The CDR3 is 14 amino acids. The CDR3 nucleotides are TGCGCCAGCAGCTCCAGGGGCACGGGCTACGAGCAGTACTTC. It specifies CASSSRGTGYEQYF.

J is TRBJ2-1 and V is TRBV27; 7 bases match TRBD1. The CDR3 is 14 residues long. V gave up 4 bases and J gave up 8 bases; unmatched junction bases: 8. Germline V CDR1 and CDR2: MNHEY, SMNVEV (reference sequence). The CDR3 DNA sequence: TGTGCCAGCAGTTACCTAGGGGGCCGGTATGAGCAGTTCTTC. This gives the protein CASSYLGGRYEQFF.

The CDR3 loop is CASSTGTGTPPYEQYF. The CDR3 DNA reads TGTGCCAGCAGCACCGGGACAGGGACCCCGCCCTACGAGCAGTACTTC. This chain connects TRBV25-1 to TRBJ2-7; 9 nucleotides line up with TRBD1. Per germline, CDR1 MGHDK and CDR2 SYGVNS. The length of the CDR3 is 16 residues. The trim removed 6 bases at V and 2 bases at J, leaving 11 bases unmatched.

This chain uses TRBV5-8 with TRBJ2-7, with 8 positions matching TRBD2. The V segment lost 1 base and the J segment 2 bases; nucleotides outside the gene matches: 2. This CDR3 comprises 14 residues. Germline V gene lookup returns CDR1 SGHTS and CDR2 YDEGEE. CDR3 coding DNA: TGTGCCAGCAGCTTGACTAGCGGAACCTACGAGCAGTACTTC. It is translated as CASSLTSGTYEQYF.

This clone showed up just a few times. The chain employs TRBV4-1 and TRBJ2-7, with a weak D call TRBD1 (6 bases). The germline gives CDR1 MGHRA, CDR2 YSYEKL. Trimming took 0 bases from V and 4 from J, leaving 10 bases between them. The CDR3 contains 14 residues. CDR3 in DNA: TGCGCCAGCAGCCAAGAAACAGGGAATTACGAGCAGTACTTC. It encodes CASSQETGNYEQYF.

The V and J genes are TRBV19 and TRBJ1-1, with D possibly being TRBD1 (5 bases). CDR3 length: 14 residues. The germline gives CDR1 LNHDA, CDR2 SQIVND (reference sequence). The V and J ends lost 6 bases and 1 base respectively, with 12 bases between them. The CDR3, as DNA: TGTGCCAGTAGGGTGACCGGACAGAACACTGAAGCTTTCTTT. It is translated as CASRVTGQNTEAFF.

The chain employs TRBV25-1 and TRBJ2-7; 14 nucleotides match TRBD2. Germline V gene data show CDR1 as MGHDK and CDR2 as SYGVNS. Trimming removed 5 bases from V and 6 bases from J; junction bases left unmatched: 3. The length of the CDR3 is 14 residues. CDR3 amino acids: CASSFGTSGSEQYF. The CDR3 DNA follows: TGTGCCAGCAGTTTTGGGACTAGCGGGAGCGAGCAGTACTTC.

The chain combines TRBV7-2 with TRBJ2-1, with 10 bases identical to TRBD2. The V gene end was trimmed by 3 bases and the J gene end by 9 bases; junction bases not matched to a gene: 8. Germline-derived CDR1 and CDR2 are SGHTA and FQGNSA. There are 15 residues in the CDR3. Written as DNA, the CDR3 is TGTGCCAGCAGCTTGATCAGCGGGAGGGCCGGTGAGCAGTTCTTC. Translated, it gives CASSLISGRAGEQFF.

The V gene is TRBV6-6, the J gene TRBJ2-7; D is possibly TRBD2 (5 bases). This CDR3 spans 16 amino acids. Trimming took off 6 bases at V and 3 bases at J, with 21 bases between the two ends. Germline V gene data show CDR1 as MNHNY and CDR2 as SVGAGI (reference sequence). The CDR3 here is CASSLIVGSADYEQYF. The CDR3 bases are TGTGCCAGCAGCCTTATTGTTGGTAGCGCCGACTACGAGCAGTACTTC.

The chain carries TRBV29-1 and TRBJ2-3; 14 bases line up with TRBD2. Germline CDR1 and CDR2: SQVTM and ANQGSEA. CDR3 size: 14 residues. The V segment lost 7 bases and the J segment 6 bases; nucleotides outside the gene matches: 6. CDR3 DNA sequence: TGCAGCGCGCCGACTAGCGGGAGGGAGGATACGCAGTATTTT. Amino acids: CSAPTSGREDTQYF.

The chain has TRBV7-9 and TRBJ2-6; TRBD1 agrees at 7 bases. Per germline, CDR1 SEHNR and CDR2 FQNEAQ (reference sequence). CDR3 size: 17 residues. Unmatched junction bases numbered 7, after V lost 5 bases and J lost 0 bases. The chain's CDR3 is CASSPRTGLSGANVLTF. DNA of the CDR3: TGTGCCAGCAGCCCCCGGACAGGCCTCTCTGGGGCCAACGTCCTGACTTTC.

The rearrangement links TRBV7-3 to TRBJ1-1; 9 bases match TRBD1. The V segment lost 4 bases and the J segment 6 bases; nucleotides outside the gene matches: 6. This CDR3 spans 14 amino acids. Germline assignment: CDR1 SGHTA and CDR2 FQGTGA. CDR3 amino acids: CASSSLGQGSEAFF. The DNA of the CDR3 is TGTGCCAGCAGCTCCCTGGGACAGGGCTCTGAAGCTTTCTTT.

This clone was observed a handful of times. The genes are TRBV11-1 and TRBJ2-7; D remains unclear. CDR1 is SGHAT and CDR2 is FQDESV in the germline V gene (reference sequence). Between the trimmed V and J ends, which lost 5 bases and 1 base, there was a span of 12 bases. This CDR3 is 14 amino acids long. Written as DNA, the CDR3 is TGTGCCAGCAGCCCCCAGGTTGAGTCCTACGAGCAGTACTTC. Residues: CASSPQVESYEQYF. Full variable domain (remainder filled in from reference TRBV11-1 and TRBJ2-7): EAEVAQSPRYKITEKSQAVAFWCDPISGHATLYWYRQILGQGPELLVQFQDESVVDDSQLPKDRFSAERLKGVDSTLKIQPAELGDSAMYLCASSPQVESYEQYFGPGTRLTVT.